One sample yielded the 17 T cell receptor beta chains listed below, sequenced in a study of response to subunit inactivated influenza vaccine (dated by TCRdb to 2016 to 2019). The method behind the library was RT-PCR. Sequencing was performed on an Illumina HiSeq 2500. TCRdb reanalyzed the raw reads on its own, using fastp at Q25 for trimming and MiXCR for clone calling, and kept in-frame beta chains. Under each unique CDR3 protein, matching rows form one entry showing the most common genes and DNA. This sample gives some 520,000 distinct CDR3 sequences in total; approximately 15% of them show up just once. Roughly 3.1% of the sample is in the top ten clones. Source: CD4+ T cells sorted from PBMCs, taken less than 25 months after vaccination. The receptors originated from a man aged 50-75 years who received an inactivated influenza vaccine. Donor details come from another sample of the same person, matched by shared clones.

The CDR3 protein is CASSQDRGLATSGANVLTF. The CDR3 DNA reads TGCGCCAGCAGCCAAGATCGGGGACTAGCGACCTCTGGGGCCAACGTCCTGACTTTC. The V call is TRBV4-3, the J call TRBJ2-6; TRBD2 matches 10 bases. Looked up from germline, CDR1 is LGHNA and CDR2 is YSLEER. J lost 0 bases, V lost 0 bases, and 5 bases had no gene match. This CDR3 is built from 19 residues.

The chain carries TRBV5-1 and TRBJ1-4; D may be TRBD1 (6 bases). The germline CDR1 and CDR2 sequences are SGHRS and YFSETQ. CDR3 length: 17 residues. The germline V and J ends were trimmed by 2 bases and 2 bases, with 16 bases remaining between them. CDR3 coding DNA: TGCGCCAGCAGCTTACGACAGGACCCCACCACTAATGAAAAACTGTTTTTT. Encoded protein: CASSLRQDPTTNEKLFF.

This clonotype was seen repeatedly, ten times or more. V gene TRBV12-3 or TRBV12-4 combines with J gene TRBJ2-2; tentatively, D is TRBD1 or TRBD2 (5 bases each). This CDR3 contains 15 residues. V lost 5 bases and J lost 5, with 15 bases in between. The CDR3 reads CASSPGGGSTGELFF. The CDR3 bases are TGTGCCAGCAGTCCCGGTGGGGGAAGTACCGGGGAGCTGTTTTTT.

This clonotype was recorded once. The gene calls are TRBV12-3 or TRBV12-4 and TRBJ1-6, with D perhaps matching TRBD1 (6 bases). The CDR3 has 15 residues. Deletions cut 3 bases from V and 5 bases from J, with 11 bases between. The CDR3 is CASSFGAGDNSPLHF. The CDR3 coding sequence is TGTGCCAGCAGTTTCGGGGCAGGGGATAATTCACCCCTCCACTTT.

Concerning this clonotype itself: This may arise from a read error, as a much more abundant clone is one base away. The rearrangement links TRBV28 to TRBJ2-1; 7 bases are shared with TRBD1. CDR3 size: 13 residues. Unmatched junction bases numbered 4, after V lost 3 bases and J lost 8 bases. Looked up from germline, CDR1 is MDHEN and CDR2 is SYDVKM. The DNA for the CDR3 is TGTGCCAGCAGTTTGGGACAGTCGGATGAGCAGTTCTTC. Translating it yields CASSLGQSDEQFF.

This clonotype has ten or more counts. The chain is built from TRBV5-1 and TRBJ1-1; 8 bases are a match to TRBD1. Trimming cost V 4 bases and J 7 bases; bases outside gene matches: 15. CDR3 length: 16 amino acids. The germline V gene has CDR1 SGHRS and CDR2 YFSETQ. The CDR3 nucleotides are TGCGCCAGCAGCCGGGACAGGCCTACCAACAAAGGTGAAGCTTTCTTT. This encodes CASSRDRPTNKGEAFF.

This clonotype was found a few times. The gene calls are TRBV7-9 and TRBJ1-2; D is possibly TRBD1 (6 bases). The ends were cut back, 5 bases at V and 8 bases at J, with 12 bases in the middle. CDR1 is SEHNR, CDR2 FQNEAQ, per germline (reference sequence). The CDR3 contains 12 residues. CDR3 residues: CASSPYRDGYTF. DNA for the CDR3: TGTGCCAGCAGCCCGTACAGGGACGGCTACACCTTC.

The CDR3, as DNA: TGTGCCAGCAGGGAACAGGGGAGGCGTTACAATGAGCAGTTCTTC. Translating it yields CASREQGRRYNEQFF. This rearrangement joins TRBV27 to TRBJ2-1; a possible D gene is TRBD1 (7 bases). The V gene's germline CDR1 is MNHEY and CDR2 SMNVEV (reference sequence). The V and J ends lost 6 bases and 4 bases respectively, with 16 bases between them. The CDR3 spans 15 residues.

This clonotype was observed a few times. The CDR3 DNA follows: TGCGCCAGCAGCTTGTTCCCGGGCCTCTCTGGCTACACCTTC. This encodes CASSLFPGLSGYTF. This chain connects TRBV5-1 to TRBJ1-2; D is ambiguous. The CDR3 runs 14 residues. The germline CDR1 and CDR2 sequences are SGHRS and YFSETQ. Trimming removed 1 base at V and 7 bases at J, with 14 bases between.

This clonotype has at least ten counts. The J gene is TRBJ2-7, the V gene TRBV28, with 9 bases lining up with TRBD1. The V segment lost 5 bases and the J segment 6 bases; nucleotides outside the gene matches: 11. The CDR3 runs to 15 residues. Germline CDR1 MDHEN, CDR2 SYDVKM. The CDR3 loop is CASSPTGTGMPEQYF. In DNA, the CDR3 is TGTGCCAGCAGTCCAACCGGGACAGGGATGCCCGAGCAGTACTTC.

The V and J genes are TRBV7-2 and TRBJ2-7, with TRBD2 identical over 11 bases. The length of the CDR3 is 15 residues. The V gene end was trimmed by 7 bases and the J gene end by 6 bases; junction bases not matched to a gene: 11. Germline values: CDR1 SGHTA, CDR2 FQGNSA. The CDR3 loop reads CASTLAGLAVSEQYF. In nucleotides, the CDR3 is TGTGCCAGCACGTTGGCGGGACTAGCGGTTAGCGAGCAGTACTTC. Variable domain in full (rest from reference TRBV7-2 and TRBJ2-7): GAGVSQSPSNKVTEKGKDVELRCDPISGHTALYWYRQSLGQGLEFLIYFQGNSAPDKSGLPSDRFSAERTGGSVSTLTIQRTQQEDSAVYLCASTLAGLAVSEQYFGPGTRLTVT.

This clonotype was counted between two and nine times. The V call is TRBV4-3, the J call TRBJ1-6; 9 bases are shared with TRBD1. V dropped 0 bases and J dropped 6; count of bases not matched to a gene: 6. The germline CDR1 and CDR2 sequences are LGHNA and YSLEER. This CDR3 contains 17 residues. The CDR3 sequence is CASSQDPMTGGNSPLHF. Here the CDR3 DNA reads TGCGCCAGCAGCCAAGATCCAATGACAGGGGGTAATTCACCCCTCCACTTT.

This clonotype was seen repeatedly, ten times or more. The chain combines TRBV7-6 with TRBJ2-2; D gene uncertain. Between the trimmed V and J ends, which lost 5 bases and 3 bases, there was a span of 4 bases. Germline assignment: CDR1 SGHVS and CDR2 FNYEAQ. The CDR3 has 12 residues. In DNA form, the CDR3 reads TGTGCCAGCAGCACCCACACCGGGGAGCTGTTTTTT. It translates to CASSTHTGELFF.

The chain is built from TRBV10-3 and TRBJ2-3; TRBD1 agrees at 7 bases. With 4 bases clipped from V and 5 bases from J, the junction kept 3 bases outside the gene matches. The CDR3 is 13 amino acids. CDR1 is ENHRY and CDR2 is SYGVKD in the germline V gene. CDR3 sequence reads: CAISGQGGDTQYF. The CDR3 nucleotides read TGTGCCATCAGTGGACAGGGTGGAGATACGCAGTATTTT.

V gene TRBV7-2 combines with J gene TRBJ2-5; 15 nucleotides match TRBD2. The CDR3 covers 16 residues. Germline CDR1 reads SGHTA; CDR2 reads FQGNSA. V gave up 4 bases and J gave up 1 base; unmatched junction bases: 1. The CDR3 loop reads CASSWTSGGGQETQYF. The CDR3 DNA is TGTGCCAGCAGCTGGACTAGCGGGGGGGGCCAAGAGACCCAGTACTTC.

This chain connects TRBV5-4 to TRBJ2-3; D ambiguous. This CDR3 comprises 12 residues. Per the germline V gene, CDR1 is SGHNT and CDR2 is YYREEE (reference sequence). V was cut by 2 bases and J by 4 bases, with 5 bases left in between. Here the CDR3 reads CASSFNADTQYF. CDR3 in DNA: TGTGCCAGCAGCTTCAATGCAGATACGCAGTATTTT. The complete variable domain, with remaining parts taken from reference TRBV5-4 and TRBJ2-3, reads ETGVTQSPTHLIKTRGQQVTLRCSSQSGHNTVSWYQQALGQGPQFIFQYYREEENGRGNFPPRFSGLQFPNYSSELNVNALELDDSALYLCASSFNADTQYFGPGTRLTVL.

This chain connects TRBV6-2 or TRBV6-3 to TRBJ1-1, with D maybe TRBD1 (6 bases). Germline assignment: CDR1 MNHEY and CDR2 SVGEGT. The V and J ends lost 6 bases and 1 base respectively, with 15 bases between them. The CDR3 extends over 15 amino acids. CDR3 in amino acids: CASRSWTDGNTEAFF. The CDR3, as DNA: TGTGCCAGCAGATCCTGGACAGACGGGAACACTGAAGCTTTCTTT.